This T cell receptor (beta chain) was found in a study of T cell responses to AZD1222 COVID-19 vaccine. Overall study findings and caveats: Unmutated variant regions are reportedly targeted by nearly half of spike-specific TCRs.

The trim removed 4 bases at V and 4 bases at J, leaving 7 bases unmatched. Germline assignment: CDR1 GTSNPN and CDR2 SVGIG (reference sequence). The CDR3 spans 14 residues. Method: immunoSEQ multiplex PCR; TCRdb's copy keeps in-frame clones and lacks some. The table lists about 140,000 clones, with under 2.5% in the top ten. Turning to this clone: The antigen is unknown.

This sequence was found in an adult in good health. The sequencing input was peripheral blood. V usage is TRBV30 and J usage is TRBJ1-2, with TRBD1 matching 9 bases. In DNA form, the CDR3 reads TGTGCCTGGAACAAGGACAGGGGAGGCTATGGCTACACCTTC. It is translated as CAWNKDRGGYGYTF.